This T cell receptor beta chain is from a study of identical twins. Ten or more counts support this clonotype. Antigen: not known. Template switching introduced a universal primer site, and the cDNA bore unique molecular identifiers. A single record per CDR3 protein comes from TCRdb applying MiXCR to the 5' RACE reads. The table has 450,000 or so distinct CDR3 sequences, about a fifth seen once. V was pared by 0 bases and J by 8 bases, with 12 bases between. Per the germline V gene, CDR1 is SGHRS and CDR2 is YFSETQ. CDR3 size: 15 residues. Study results and limitations: Where out-of-frame alpha sequences were twin-shared, they showed excess low generation probability. Cross-sectional statistical analysis, not tracking of the same donors, underpinned the conclusions.

V and J are TRBV5-1 and TRBJ1-6; no definite D call. The material sequenced was naive T cells sorted from blood. The clonotype comes from a middle-aged man in good health. The CDR3 region has the DNA TGCGCCAGCAGCTTGGAGCCCGGGGTGGATTCACCCCTCCACTTT. Protein sequence: CASSLEPGVDSPLHF.